This T cell receptor (beta chain) was captured by sequencing in a study of blood T cell repertoires in COVID-19. Under the authors' procedure: Quantification of nucleated cells was approximated via reference gene primer amplification. Using immunoSEQ multiplex PCR, the repertoire was profiled, and TCRdb retains in-frame clones only, with some absent. V and J calls and clone size are those listed in that table; D and trimming were worked out from the DNA. The sample carries approximately 290,000 clones, roughly 90% recorded once. The length of the CDR3 is 14 residues. Trimming at V came to 3 bases and at J to 6 bases, leaving 7 bases not matched to a gene. The germline V gene encodes CDR1 LNHDA and CDR2 SQIVND (reference sequence).

The gene calls are TRBV19 and TRBJ2-7, with TRBD1 matching over 8 bases. The sample was peripheral blood. The clonotype originates from a woman under 40 with COVID-19, enrolled during active disease. In nucleotides, the CDR3 is TGTGCCAGTAGTATTTCGTCGACAGGGGCCGAGCAGTACTTC. Encoded protein: CASSISSTGAEQYF. The variable domain in full, with the rest retrieved from reference TRBV19 and TRBJ2-7, is DGGITQSPKYLFRKEGQNVTLSCEQNLNHDAMYWYRQDPGQGLRLIYYSQIVNDFQKGDIAEGYSVSREKKESFPLTVTSAQKNPTAFYLCASSISSTGAEQYFGPGTRLTVT.